Shown below are 15 T cell receptor beta chains from a single sample sequenced in a study of tumor-infiltrating lymphocytes in localized non-small cell lung cancer (dated by TCRdb to 2020 to 2022). Library preparation was by the immunoSEQ multiplex PCR assay. The clones in this table, taken by TCRdb from immuneACCESS, are in-frame only. Not every clone is retained; where verified, under half of the shortfall comes from an unresolved V gene, and the cause of the rest is unknown. The sample has roughly 7,200 clones on record, about 74% of them singletons. 12% of the sample rests with the top ten. Sequencing input: lung tumor tissue. The receptors here all came from a human donor with non-small cell lung cancer.

The genes are TRBV4-2 and TRBJ1-2, with no clear D. The V gene's germline CDR1 is LGHNA and CDR2 YNFKEQ. Trimming took 4 bases from V and 0 from J, leaving 9 bases between them. CDR3 size: 14 residues. CDR3 in amino acids: CASSPDGSNYGYTF. DNA of the CDR3: TGTGCCAGCAGCCCGGACGGATCTAACTATGGCTACACCTTC.

The chain has TRBV9 and TRBJ2-1, with D uncertain. This CDR3 has 15 amino acids. Germline-derived CDR1 and CDR2 are SGDLS and YYNGEE. The ends were cut back, 0 bases at V and 5 bases at J, with 12 bases in the middle. The CDR3 here is CASSVESSRNNEQFF. CDR3 DNA: TGTGCCAGCAGCGTAGAATCCTCCAGAAACAATGAGCAGTTCTTC.

The chain recombines TRBV15 with TRBJ1-2, with 8 bases aligning to TRBD1. Unmatched junction bases numbered 7, after V lost 5 bases and J lost 8 bases. This CDR3 spans 13 amino acids. The germline V gene has CDR1 LNHNV and CDR2 YYDKDF (reference sequence). The CDR3 loop is CATSVRTGTGYTF. The CDR3 nucleotides read TGTGCCACCAGCGTACGGACAGGGACGGGCTACACCTTC. Looking up the rest from reference TRBV15 and TRBJ1-2 gives the full variable domain: DAMVIQNPRYQVTQFGKPVTLSCSQTLNHNVMYWYQQKSSQAPKLLFHYYDKDFNNEADTPDNFQSRRPNTSFCFLDIRSPGLGDTAMYLCATSVRTGTGYTFGSGTRLTVV.

The chain combines TRBV4-3 with TRBJ2-7, with 11 bases that match TRBD1. V dropped 0 bases and J dropped 3; count of bases not matched to a gene: 4. In germline, CDR1 is LGHNA, CDR2 YSLEER. The CDR3 is 16 amino acids. The CDR3 nucleotides read TGCGCCAGCAGCCAAGAGGCGGGGACAGGGGGCTACGAGCAGTACTTC. Amino acid sequence: CASSQEAGTGGYEQYF.

The chain is built from TRBV2 and TRBJ1-4; D call uncertain. CDR1 SNHLY and CDR2 FYNNEI come from the germline V gene. The CDR3 sequence is 14 residues long. V shed 6 bases and J shed 0 bases, with 8 bases lying between them. The CDR3 is CASRQEATNEKLFF. The DNA for the CDR3 is TGTGCCAGCAGGCAAGAAGCAACTAATGAAAAACTGTTTTTT.

The V call is TRBV10-2, the J call TRBJ2-5; 10 nucleotides line up with TRBD2. The germline V gene has CDR1 WSHSY and CDR2 SAAADI. The CDR3 totals 15 residues. V was pared by 4 bases and J by 4 bases, with 6 bases of the junction left unmatched. This CDR3 reads CASSVQGLAIETQYF. The CDR3, as DNA: TGCGCCAGCAGTGTTCAGGGACTAGCGATAGAGACCCAGTACTTC.

V usage is TRBV6-1 and J usage is TRBJ1-4, with D possibly TRBD1 on 6 matching bases. The germline CDR1 and CDR2 sequences are MNHNS and SASEGT. Trimming removed 1 base at V and 8 bases at J, with 17 bases between. The CDR3 has 16 residues. CDR3 in amino acids: CASSEDIWARGEKLFF. CDR3 in DNA: TGTGCCAGCAGTGAAGATATTTGGGCGAGGGGGGAAAAACTGTTTTTT.

A single count supports this clone. The rearrangement links TRBV4-2 to TRBJ2-1, with unresolved D. The CDR3 consists of 15 residues. Germline CDR1 LGHNA, CDR2 YNFKEQ. V lost 4 bases and J lost 0, with 10 bases in between. Written as DNA, the CDR3 is TGTGCCAGCAGCCCCACGAGGAGCTCCTACAATGAGCAGTTCTTC. Translation: CASSPTRSSYNEQFF.

The chain joins TRBV9 to TRBJ2-2; 8 bases are a match to TRBD2. This CDR3 has 16 residues. The junction had 9 bases not matched to a gene; V was cut back by 5 bases and J by 3 bases. Germline V gene lookup returns CDR1 SGDLS and CDR2 YYNGEE. The CDR3 coding sequence is TGTGCCAGCAGTCGTGGCAAAGCGGGGGACACCGGGGAGCTGTTTTTT. Translation gives CASSRGKAGDTGELFF.

This clone was seen a handful of times. The chain has TRBV4-2 and TRBJ1-2; D possibly corresponds to TRBD1 (5 bases). The CDR3 is made up of 16 amino acids. CDR1 and CDR2 from the germline V gene are LGHNA and YNFKEQ. Trimming left V 1 base short and J 3 bases short, with 15 bases between. CDR3 coding DNA: TGTGCCAGCAGCCAAGCTTCTGGAGGGGACCACTATGGCTACACCTTC. Translating gives CASSQASGGDHYGYTF.

By share, this clone ranks as medium-sized. Other nucleotide sequences from this sample produce the same CDR3. The genes are TRBV14 and TRBJ1-2; TRBD1 matches at 8 bases. The V and J ends lost 4 bases and 2 bases, in that order; junction bases with no gene match: 3. Germline values: CDR1 SGHDN, CDR2 FVKESK. This CDR3 has 14 amino acids. The CDR3 reads CASSLGQGNYGYTF. The DNA for the CDR3 is TGTGCCAGCAGCCTTGGACAGGGCAACTATGGCTACACCTTC.

V and J are TRBV11-3 and TRBJ1-2, with 8 bases fitting TRBD1. Germline-derived CDR1 and CDR2 are SGHNT and YENEEA. Unmatched junction bases numbered 8, after V lost 4 bases and J lost 4 bases. This CDR3 contains 15 residues. The CDR3 DNA follows: TGTGCCAGCAGCTCCCTCAACAGGGGGGTCTATGGCTACACCTTC. This translates into CASSSLNRGVYGYTF.

The rearrangement links TRBV27 to TRBJ1-2; 11 positions agree with TRBD1. Germline CDR1 and CDR2: MNHEY and SMNVEV (reference sequence). The CDR3 is 13 residues long. Trimming at V came to 3 bases and at J to 10 bases, leaving 4 bases not matched to a gene. The CDR3 region has the DNA TGTGCCAGCAGTTTCCGGGACAGGGGGTACTACACCTTC. This encodes CASSFRDRGYYTF.

This chain links TRBV10-3 with TRBJ2-7; no clear D gene. V gave up 10 bases and J gave up 6 bases, with 19 bases separating them. The CDR3 totals 13 residues. Germline CDR1 is ENHRY and CDR2 is SYGVKD. CDR3 protein: CATRPALHREQYF. The DNA of the CDR3 is TGTGCCACAAGACCTGCGCTACATCGCGAGCAGTACTTC.

The chain carries TRBV2 and TRBJ1-5; possibly TRBD1 for D (5 bases). CDR1 is SNHLY, CDR2 FYNNEI, per germline. V shed 5 bases and J shed 9 bases, with 11 bases lying between them. CDR3 size: 12 residues. This CDR3 reads CASSTGLGPQHF. The DNA of the CDR3 is TGTGCCAGCAGTACAGGCCTGGGGCCCCAGCATTTT.